This T cell receptor (beta chain) was retrieved from a study of blood T cells in healthy people across ages (dated by TCRdb to the mid-2010s). Broadly, across the study: Template switching captured roughly one uniquely barcoded TCR beta cDNA molecule per two T cells in model experiments. To track age-related changes in TCR beta repertoire diversity, the study relied on deep sequencing normalized with unique cDNA molecular identifiers. The donors were split into four age groups: young (average about 16 years), middle-aged (around 37), aged (roughly 68) and long-lived (roughly 86). To avoid experimental bias, donors of different ages were spread randomly across the sequencing lanes. For two donors (one aged 18 to 30 and one aged 80 or older), the study analyzed two additional independent replicas of 1 million unique cDNA reads from the same blood draw. The investigation overall reported the following: A strong correlation was found between observed TCR beta diversity and the percentage of naive T cells measured by flow cytometry. Estimates of total diversity based on one million sequenced T cells were considered lower bounds and underestimates. As age increased, observed TCR beta diversity per million T cells dropped in a roughly linear way, and a significant reduction was already evident by age about 40. Compared with the aged group, the long-lived group had more naive CD4+ T cells, fewer expanded clones and increased TCR diversity, suggesting age selection. Because donor CMV infection status was unknown, age-related changes in expanded clonotypes were potentially confounded. Because profiling used bulk unsorted PBMCs, naive and antigen-experienced compartments could not be compared conclusively.

The receptor library was made with 5' RACE. Sequencing was carried out with an Illumina HiSeq 2500. A second 7 to 11 cycle PCR used a sample-barcoded 5' primer and a J-beta primer mix. Each TCR beta cDNA molecule received a unique molecular identifier from a template-switch 5' adaptor carrying 12 random nucleotides. At least 3 million CDR3-containing paired-end reads were obtained from each sample. The Mint cDNA synthesis kit, primed by a TRBC-specific oligonucleotide, was used to synthesize first-strand cDNA from all RNA. Following uracil-DNA glycosylase treatment, all cDNA underwent a first 18-cycle PCR with the universal primers M1SS and BC2_uni_R. As for the original processing: Normalization of each sample was performed by random selection of 1 million high-quality reads, each carrying a distinct molecular identifier. Instead of being binned into consensus sequences, reads with shared molecular identifiers were discarded. CDR3 identification, clonotype clustering and error correction used MiTCR with a Q25 quality threshold and the strictest error-elimination algorithm. Lower-bound total TCR beta diversity was estimated with a nonparametric unseen species model using Euler transformation. TCRdb handled the public reads itself, with Q25 trimming in fastp and clone calling in MiXCR, and kept productive beta chains. One record per CDR3 amino acid sequence lists the most common genes and DNA. These V and J calls rely on TCRdb rather than the paper's analysis. The sample table records 1.5 million to 2 million distinct CDR3 sequences; roughly 27% of these occur just once. 7.7% of the sample is taken by the ten largest.

This clonotype was seen a handful of times. No antigen is known for it. The record has no base qualities; no much larger clone is one base away. The V and J ends are trimmed by 0 bases and 7 bases, leaving 7 bases between them. Looking up the germline V gene yields CDR1 SGHRS and CDR2 YFSETQ. The CDR3 goes from the cysteine to the phenylalanine over 12 residues. CDR3 DNA is the only sequence kept; it has 36 bases, read in frame from the first base. Donors were a few dozen systemically healthy Caucasian individuals from Russia aged roughly 6 to 90 years. Ten milliliters of peripheral blood were drawn from each donor into EDTA-treated Vacutainer tubes. Ficoll-Paque density-gradient centrifugation was used to isolate PBMCs, with at least 7 million per sample. Trizol reagent was used to extract total RNA from PBMCs, with at least 5.5 micrograms per sample. The percentages of naive CD45RAhigh/CD27high T cells were determined by flow cytometry on a PBMC aliquot from every donor.

The rearranged segments are TRBV5-1 and TRBJ2-5, with the D gene not confidently named. The sequence was collected from a woman between 25 and 40 years old in good health. The sequenced material came from blood. Here is the DNA: TGCGCCAGCAGCTTGGAGACCCGGACCCAGTACTTC. Translated, this is CASSLETRTQYF.